Following are 20 T cell receptor beta chains from one sample sequenced in a study of blood T cell repertoires in COVID-19. Generated by immunoSEQ multiplex PCR, the TCRdb table keeps only in-frame clones and is missing some. The profile shows more than 300,000 clones, 65% to 90% of them singletons. The material sequenced was PBMCs or T cells enriched from blood (not recorded which). Every receptor here comes from a woman between 18 and 29 years old who had recovered from COVID-19.

There are a few counts of this clone. V is TRBV3-1 (or the pseudogene TRBV3-2) and J is TRBJ1-2, with TRBD1 matching over 8 bases. Germline CDR1 and CDR2: LGHDT and YNNKEL (reference sequence). The junction had 3 bases not matched to a gene; V was cut back by 2 bases and J by 10 bases. The CDR3 totals 12 residues. In DNA, the CDR3 is TGTGCCAGCAGCCAATCGACAGGGGACTACACCTTC. Residues: CASSQSTGDYTF.

The J gene is TRBJ2-1, the V gene TRBV20-1, with 7 bases matching TRBD2. The CDR3 has 14 amino acids. Germline values: CDR1 DFQATT, CDR2 SNEGSKA (reference sequence). V lost 3 bases and J lost 4; bases outside the gene matches: 6. CDR3 sequence (DNA): TGCAGTGCTAGTGCCAGCGGGGAGTACAATGAGCAGTTCTTC. Its protein is CSASASGEYNEQFF.

This chain connects TRBV7-3 to TRBJ2-6; D remains unclear. V shed 0 bases and J shed 0 bases, with 3 bases lying between them. Germline CDR1 is SGHTA and CDR2 is FQGTGA. The CDR3 length is 15 residues. CDR3 loop: CASSLTLSGANVLTF. In DNA form, the CDR3 reads TGTGCCAGCAGCTTAACACTCTCTGGGGCCAACGTCCTGACTTTC.

With regard to this clone: Distinct nucleotide sequences in the sample also encode this CDR3. This rearrangement joins TRBV19 to TRBJ1-1; 8 nucleotides agree with TRBD1. V dropped 5 bases and J dropped 4; count of bases not matched to a gene: 3. Per the germline V gene, CDR1 is LNHDA and CDR2 is SQIVND (reference sequence). The CDR3 runs 13 residues. CDR3 sequence (DNA): TGTGCCAGTAGTTCACAGGGGGGCACTGAAGCTTTCTTT. Amino acids: CASSSQGGTEAFF. Combining the CDR3 with reference TRBV19 and TRBJ1-1 gives the whole variable domain DGGITQSPKYLFRKEGQNVTLSCEQNLNHDAMYWYRQDPGQGLRLIYYSQIVNDFQKGDIAEGYSVSREKKESFPLTVTSAQKNPTAFYLCASSSQGGTEAFFGQGTRLTVV.

The J gene is TRBJ2-7, the V gene TRBV4-1; D is ambiguous. CDR1 is MGHRA, CDR2 YSYEKL, per germline. With 4 bases removed from V and 6 bases from J, the gap between germline ends came to 13 bases. CDR3 length: 13 residues. DNA for the CDR3: TGCGCCAGCAGCCCGTCCTTTGTCAGCGAGCAGTACTTC. It yields the protein CASSPSFVSEQYF.

V is TRBV6-9 and J is TRBJ1-5, with 7 bases lining up with TRBD1. Germline V gene data show CDR1 as MNHGY and CDR2 as SVAAGI. The CDR3 totals 18 residues. J was trimmed by 2 bases and V by 2 bases; bases with no gene match: 12. The CDR3 sequence is CASSYQAGGRLGNQPQHF. The CDR3 DNA reads TGTGCCAGCAGTTATCAAGCAGGGGGTAGGTTAGGCAATCAGCCCCAGCATTTT.

This clone was detected a few times. The chain joins TRBV28 to TRBJ1-2; D remains unclear. CDR1 is MDHEN and CDR2 is SYDVKM in the germline V gene. V lost 6 bases to trimming and J lost 3 bases, with 8 bases between them. The CDR3 is 12 amino acids. In DNA, the CDR3 is TGTGCCAGCAGCCCCGCGGACTATGGCTACACCTTC. Translated, it gives CASSPADYGYTF.

V usage is TRBV7-9 and J usage is TRBJ2-7, with D perhaps matching TRBD1 (6 bases). The ends were cut back, 3 bases at V and 3 bases at J, with 9 bases in the middle. The CDR3 spans 13 residues. In germline, CDR1 is SEHNR, CDR2 FQNEAQ (reference sequence). CDR3 coding DNA: TGTGCCAGCAGCTTCCGGACAGACTACGAGCAGTACTTC. Its translation is CASSFRTDYEQYF.

A remark on this clone: A read error may account for a junction end that differs from germline. V and J are TRBV7-8 and TRBJ1-3, with 8 bases identical to TRBD1. CDR3 length: 15 residues. Germline values: CDR1 SGHVS, CDR2 FQNEAQ. In nucleotides, the CDR3 is TGTGCCAGCAGTTCTTACAGGGGGTCTGAAAACACCATATATTTT. Protein sequence: CASSSYRGSENTIYF. Together with reference TRBV7-8 and TRBJ1-3, the CDR3 gives the full variable domain: GAGVSQSPRYKVAKRGQDVALRCDPISGHVSLFWYQQALGQGPEFLTYFQNEAQLDKSGLPSDRFFAERPEGSVSTLKIQRTQQEDSAVYLCASSSYRGSENTIYFGEGSWLTVV.

The rearrangement links TRBV28 to TRBJ2-7, with D perhaps matching TRBD2 (5 bases). Trimming stripped 7 bases from V and 4 bases from J, with 14 bases between. Germline V gene lookup returns CDR1 MDHEN and CDR2 SYDVKM. The length of the CDR3 is 13 residues. The DNA of the CDR3 is TGTGCCAGCAAAAGAGGGCCCTCGTACGAGCAGTACTTC. It yields the protein CASKRGPSYEQYF.

The chain uses TRBV2 and TRBJ1-5, with D possibly being TRBD1 (5 bases). V lost 1 base and J lost 8, with 9 bases in between. The CDR3 loop spans 13 amino acids. Germline V lookup: CDR1 SNHLY, CDR2 FYNNEI. The CDR3 sequence: CASSEGRGEPQHF. Here the CDR3 DNA reads TGTGCCAGCAGTGAAGGACGGGGGGAGCCCCAGCATTTT. The full variable domain, completed using reference TRBV2 and TRBJ1-5, is EPEVTQTPSHQVTQMGQEVILRCVPISNHLYFYWYRQILGQKVEFLVSFYNNEISEKSEIFDDQFSVERPDGSNFTLKIRSTKLEDSAMYFCASSEGRGEPQHFGDGTRLSIL.

The J gene is TRBJ1-2, the V gene TRBV2; tentative D call: TRBD1 (5 bases). CDR1 is SNHLY, CDR2 FYNNEI, per germline. The V end lost 5 bases, the J end lost 4 bases, and 14 bases lay between the germline ends. This CDR3 comprises 14 residues. CDR3 amino acids: CASSSSTTAYGYTF. The CDR3 DNA follows: TGTGCCAGCAGTTCTTCCACGACAGCCTATGGCTACACCTTC. Full variable domain (remainder filled in from reference TRBV2 and TRBJ1-2): EPEVTQTPSHQVTQMGQEVILRCVPISNHLYFYWYRQILGQKVEFLVSFYNNEISEKSEIFDDQFSVERPDGSNFTLKIRSTKLEDSAMYFCASSSSTTAYGYTFGSGTRLTVV.

The chain uses TRBV5-1 and TRBJ2-1, with 7 positions matching TRBD2. This CDR3 comprises 15 residues. The ends lost 0 bases at V and 4 bases at J; junction bases unmatched: 4. CDR1 is SGHRS, CDR2 YFSETQ, per germline. The CDR3 DNA sequence: TGCGCCAGCAGCTTGGGGGAGGGGAATTACAATGAGCAGTTCTTC. Encoded protein: CASSLGEGNYNEQFF.

The chain combines TRBV4-1 with TRBJ1-2; D is undetermined. V was cut by 0 bases and J by 6 bases, with 14 bases left in between. CDR1 is MGHRA, CDR2 YSYEKL, per germline. The CDR3 is 15 residues long. The CDR3 sequence is CASSQETMHGNGYTF. CDR3 DNA sequence: TGCGCCAGCAGCCAAGAAACGATGCACGGGAATGGCTACACCTTC.

The chain links TRBV5-1 to TRBJ2-5; the match to TRBD2 covers 9 bases. Trimming removed 0 bases from V and 4 bases from J; junction bases left unmatched: 10. This CDR3 comprises 17 residues. Germline CDR1 is SGHRS and CDR2 is YFSETQ. The CDR3 reads CASSLGGSSGISETQYF. In DNA, the CDR3 is TGCGCCAGCAGCTTGGGGGGGTCTAGCGGGATTTCAGAGACCCAGTACTTC. The variable domain in full, with the rest retrieved from reference TRBV5-1 and TRBJ2-5, is KAGVTQTPRYLIKTRGQQVTLSCSPISGHRSVSWYQQTPGQGLQFLFEYFSETQRNKGNFPGRFSGRQFSNSRSEMNVSTLELGDSALYLCASSLGGSSGISETQYFGPGTRLLVL.

This sequence joins TRBV29-1 and TRBJ2-1, with 10 bases matching TRBD1. This CDR3 comprises 16 residues. Germline CDR1 SQVTM, CDR2 ANQGSEA. V shed 6 bases, J shed 2 bases, and the junction held 10 bases outside the gene matches. CDR3 sequence reads: CSVILGQGRTYNEQFF. The CDR3 DNA is TGCAGCGTCATATTGGGACAGGGGAGAACCTACAATGAGCAGTTCTTC.

The chain carries TRBV28 and TRBJ1-1, with 7 bases fitting TRBD1. Germline V lookup: CDR1 MDHEN, CDR2 SYDVKM. V lost 5 bases and J lost 10; bases outside the gene matches: 10. There are 13 residues in the CDR3. CDR3 bases: TGTGCCAGCAGTCGTTGGGACAGTTTGGTAGCTTTCTTT. Its protein product is CASSRWDSLVAFF.

This chain uses TRBV5-1 with TRBJ2-2; D may be TRBD2 (5 bases). This CDR3 has 15 residues. Germline V gene sequence: CDR1 SGHRS, CDR2 YFSETQ. Trimming took 0 bases from V and 2 from J, leaving 8 bases between them. DNA of the CDR3: TGCGCCAGCAGCTTGGAGGGAGAAAACACCGGGGAGCTGTTTTTT. Translating gives CASSLEGENTGELFF.

The chain joins TRBV9 to TRBJ2-7, with TRBD2 matching 9 bases. The CDR3 runs to 14 residues. The germline V gene encodes CDR1 SGDLS and CDR2 YYNGEE. Trimming at V came to 0 bases and at J to 7 bases, leaving 5 bases not matched to a gene. Here the CDR3 reads CASSVEGGRGEQYF. DNA of the CDR3: TGTGCCAGCAGCGTAGAAGGCGGGAGGGGTGAGCAGTACTTC.

The rearrangement uses TRBV3-1 (or the pseudogene TRBV3-2) and TRBJ2-2; 8 nucleotides agree with TRBD1. The CDR3 totals 17 residues. In germline, CDR1 is LGHDT, CDR2 YNNKEL (reference sequence). Unmatched junction bases numbered 7, after V lost 3 bases and J lost 1 base. The CDR3 nucleotides read TGTGCCAGCAGCCATCCACTCGGGACAGGGAACACCGGGGAGCTGTTTTTT. Translating gives CASSHPLGTGNTGELFF.